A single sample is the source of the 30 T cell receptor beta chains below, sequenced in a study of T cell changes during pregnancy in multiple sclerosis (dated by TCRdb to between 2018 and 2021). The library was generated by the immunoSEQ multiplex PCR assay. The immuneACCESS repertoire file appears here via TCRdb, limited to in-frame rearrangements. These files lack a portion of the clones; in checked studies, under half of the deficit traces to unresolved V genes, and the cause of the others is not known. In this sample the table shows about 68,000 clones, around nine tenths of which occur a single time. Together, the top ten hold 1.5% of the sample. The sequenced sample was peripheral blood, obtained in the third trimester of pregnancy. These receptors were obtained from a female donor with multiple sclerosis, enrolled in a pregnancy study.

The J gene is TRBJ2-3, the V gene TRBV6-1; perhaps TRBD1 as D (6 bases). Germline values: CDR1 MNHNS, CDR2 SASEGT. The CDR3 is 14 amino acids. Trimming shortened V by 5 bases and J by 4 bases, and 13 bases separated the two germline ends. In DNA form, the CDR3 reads TGTGCCAGCAGTTTTACACAGGGTGCAGATACGCAGTATTTT. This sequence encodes CASSFTQGADTQYF.

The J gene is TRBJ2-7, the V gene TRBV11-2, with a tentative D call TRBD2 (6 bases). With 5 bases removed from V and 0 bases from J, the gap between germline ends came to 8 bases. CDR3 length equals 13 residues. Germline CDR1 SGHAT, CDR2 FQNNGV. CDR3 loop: CASSQGGSYEQYF. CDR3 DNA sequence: TGTGCCAGCAGCCAGGGAGGCTCCTACGAGCAGTACTTC.

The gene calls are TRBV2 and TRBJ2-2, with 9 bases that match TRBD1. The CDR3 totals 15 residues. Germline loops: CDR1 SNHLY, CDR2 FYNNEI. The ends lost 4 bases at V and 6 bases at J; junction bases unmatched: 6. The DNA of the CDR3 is TGTGCCAGCAGTGCCGACGGGACAGGGTCCGGGGAGCTGTTTTTT. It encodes CASSADGTGSGELFF.

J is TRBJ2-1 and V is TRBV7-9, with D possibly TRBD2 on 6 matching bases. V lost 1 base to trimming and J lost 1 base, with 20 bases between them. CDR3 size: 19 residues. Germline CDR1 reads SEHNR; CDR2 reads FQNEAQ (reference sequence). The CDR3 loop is CASSLGFSGGVTSYNEQFF. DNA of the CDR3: TGTGCCAGCAGCTTAGGTTTTAGCGGTGGGGTTACATCCTACAATGAGCAGTTCTTC.

The CDR3 protein is CAWTAGTSLYEQYF. The CDR3 DNA reads TGTGCCTGGACTGCCGGGACTAGTCTCTACGAGCAGTACTTC. The chain recombines TRBV30 with TRBJ2-7; 8 bases line up with TRBD2. CDR3 length: 14 residues. CDR1 and CDR2 (germline): GTSNPN, SVGIG (reference sequence). With 4 bases clipped from V and 3 bases from J, the junction kept 8 bases outside the gene matches.

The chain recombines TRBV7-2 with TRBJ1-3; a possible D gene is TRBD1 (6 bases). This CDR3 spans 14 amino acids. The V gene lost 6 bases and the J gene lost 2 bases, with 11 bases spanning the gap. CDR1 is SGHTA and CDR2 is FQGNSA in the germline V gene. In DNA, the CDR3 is TGTGCCAGCAGGACGACAGGCACTGGAAACACCATATATTTT. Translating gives CASRTTGTGNTIYF. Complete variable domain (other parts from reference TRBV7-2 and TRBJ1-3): GAGVSQSPSNKVTEKGKDVELRCDPISGHTALYWYRQSLGQGLEFLIYFQGNSAPDKSGLPSDRFSAERTGGSVSTLTIQRTQQEDSAVYLCASRTTGTGNTIYFGEGSWLTVV.

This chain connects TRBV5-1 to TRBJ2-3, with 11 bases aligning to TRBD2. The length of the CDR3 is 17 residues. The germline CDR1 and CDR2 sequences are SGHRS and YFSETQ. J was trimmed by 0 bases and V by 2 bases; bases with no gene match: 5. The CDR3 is CASSFGTSGKSTDTQYF. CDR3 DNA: TGCGCCAGCAGCTTCGGGACTAGCGGAAAGAGCACAGATACGCAGTATTTT.

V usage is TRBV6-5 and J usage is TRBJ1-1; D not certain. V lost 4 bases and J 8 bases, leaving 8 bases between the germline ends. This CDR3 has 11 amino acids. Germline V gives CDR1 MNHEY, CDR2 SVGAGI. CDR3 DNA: TGTGCCAGCAGTTTGGGCCCGGAAGCTTTCTTT. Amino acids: CASSLGPEAFF.

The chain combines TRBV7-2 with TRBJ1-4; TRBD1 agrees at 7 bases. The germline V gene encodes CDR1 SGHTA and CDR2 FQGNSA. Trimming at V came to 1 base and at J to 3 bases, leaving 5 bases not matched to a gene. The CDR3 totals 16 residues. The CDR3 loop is CASSLDTGTANEKLFF. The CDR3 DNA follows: TGTGCCAGCAGCTTAGATACCGGGACAGCTAATGAAAAACTGTTTTTT.

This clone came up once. The DNA for the CDR3 is TGTGCCAGCAGCTCACGGGGACATAGCAATCAGCCCCAGCATTTT. It yields the protein CASSSRGHSNQPQHF. This sequence joins TRBV7-2 and TRBJ1-5, with D tentatively TRBD1 (6 bases). In germline, CDR1 is SGHTA, CDR2 FQGNSA. Trimming removed 4 bases at V and 0 bases at J, with 10 bases between. This CDR3 comprises 15 residues.

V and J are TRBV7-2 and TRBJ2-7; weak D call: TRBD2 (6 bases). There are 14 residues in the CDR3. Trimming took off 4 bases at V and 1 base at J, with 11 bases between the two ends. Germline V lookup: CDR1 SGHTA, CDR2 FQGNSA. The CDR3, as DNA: TGTGCCAGCAGCTATCTAGCGTTATCCTACGAGCAGTACTTC. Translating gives CASSYLALSYEQYF.

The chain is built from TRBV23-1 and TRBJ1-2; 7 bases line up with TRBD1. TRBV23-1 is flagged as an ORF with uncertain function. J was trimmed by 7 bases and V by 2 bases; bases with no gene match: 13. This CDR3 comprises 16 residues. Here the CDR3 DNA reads TGCGCCAGCAGTCAAGGGCGGGCAGGGGGAGCGGTTGGCTACACCTTC. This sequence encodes CASSQGRAGGAVGYTF.

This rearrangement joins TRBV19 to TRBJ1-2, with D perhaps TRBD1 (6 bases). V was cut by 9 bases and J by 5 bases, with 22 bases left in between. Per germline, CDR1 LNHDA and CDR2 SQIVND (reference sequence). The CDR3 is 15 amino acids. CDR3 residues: CASTDRSWGGYGYTF. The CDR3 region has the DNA TGTGCCAGCACCGACAGGTCATGGGGGGGTTATGGCTACACCTTC.

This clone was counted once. Written as DNA, the CDR3 is TGCGCCAGCAGCTCTCAGGACAGGACCTCCTATGGCTACACCTTC. It yields the protein CASSSQDRTSYGYTF. This chain connects TRBV5-1 to TRBJ1-2; 7 nucleotides agree with TRBD1. Looked up from germline, CDR1 is SGHRS and CDR2 is YFSETQ. This CDR3 contains 15 residues. The trim removed 3 bases at V and 4 bases at J, leaving 9 bases unmatched. Full variable domain (rest looked up from reference TRBV5-1 and TRBJ1-2): KAGVTQTPRYLIKTRGQQVTLSCSPISGHRSVSWYQQTPGQGLQFLFEYFSETQRNKGNFPGRFSGRQFSNSRSEMNVSTLELGDSALYLCASSSQDRTSYGYTFGSGTRLTVV.

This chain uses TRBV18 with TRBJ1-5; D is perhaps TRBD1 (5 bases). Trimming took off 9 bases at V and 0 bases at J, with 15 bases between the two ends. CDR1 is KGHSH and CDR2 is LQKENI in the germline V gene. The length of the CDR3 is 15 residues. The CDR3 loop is CASRSSGISNQPQHF. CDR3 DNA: TGTGCCAGTCGGAGCTCAGGGATTAGCAATCAGCCCCAGCATTTT.

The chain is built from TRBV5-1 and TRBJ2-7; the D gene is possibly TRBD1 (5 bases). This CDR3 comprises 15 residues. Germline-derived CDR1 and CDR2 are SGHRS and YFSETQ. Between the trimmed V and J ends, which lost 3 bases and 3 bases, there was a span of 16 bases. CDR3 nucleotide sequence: TGCGCCAGCAGCTCTCTGAGTGGGGCTAACTACGAGCAGTACTTC. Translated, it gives CASSSLSGANYEQYF.

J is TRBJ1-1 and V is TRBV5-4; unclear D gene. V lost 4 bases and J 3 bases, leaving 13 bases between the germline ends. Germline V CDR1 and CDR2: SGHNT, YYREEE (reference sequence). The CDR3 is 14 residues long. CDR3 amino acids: CASSGRAADTEAFF. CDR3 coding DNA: TGTGCCAGCAGCGGGAGGGCGGCGGACACTGAAGCTTTCTTT. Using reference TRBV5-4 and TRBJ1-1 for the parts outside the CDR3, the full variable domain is ETGVTQSPTHLIKTRGQQVTLRCSSQSGHNTVSWYQQALGQGPQFIFQYYREEENGRGNFPPRFSGLQFPNYSSELNVNALELDDSALYLCASSGRAADTEAFFGQGTRLTVV.

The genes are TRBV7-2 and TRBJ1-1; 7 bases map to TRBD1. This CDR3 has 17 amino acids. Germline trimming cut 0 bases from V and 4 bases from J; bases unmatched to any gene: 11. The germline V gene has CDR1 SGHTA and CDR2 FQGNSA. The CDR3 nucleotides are TGTGCCAGCAGCTTAGCAGACCGACAGGGCGACGCCACTGAAGCTTTCTTT. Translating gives CASSLADRQGDATEAFF.

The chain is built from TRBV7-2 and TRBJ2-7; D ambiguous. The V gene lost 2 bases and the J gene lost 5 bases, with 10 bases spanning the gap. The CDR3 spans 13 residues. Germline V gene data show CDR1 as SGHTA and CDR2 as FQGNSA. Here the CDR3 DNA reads TGTGCCAGCAGCTTACTCGGTATCGACGAGCAGTACTTC. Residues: CASSLLGIDEQYF. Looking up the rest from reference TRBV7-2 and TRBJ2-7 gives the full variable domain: GAGVSQSPSNKVTEKGKDVELRCDPISGHTALYWYRQSLGQGLEFLIYFQGNSAPDKSGLPSDRFSAERTGGSVSTLTIQRTQQEDSAVYLCASSLLGIDEQYFGPGTRLTVT.

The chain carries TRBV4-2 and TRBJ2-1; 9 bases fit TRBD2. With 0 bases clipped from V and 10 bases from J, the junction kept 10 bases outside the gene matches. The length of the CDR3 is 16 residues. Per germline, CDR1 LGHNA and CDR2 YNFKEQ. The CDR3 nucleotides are TGTGCCAGCAGCCAAGATAGCCAGCGGGAGGCCCCGGAGCAGTTCTTC. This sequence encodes CASSQDSQREAPEQFF.

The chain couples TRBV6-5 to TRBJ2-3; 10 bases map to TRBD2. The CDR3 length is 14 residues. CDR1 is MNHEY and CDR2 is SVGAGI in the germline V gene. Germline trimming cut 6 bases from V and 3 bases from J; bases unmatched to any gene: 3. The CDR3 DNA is TGTGCCAGCAGACTAGCGGGGTTAACAGATACGCAGTATTTT. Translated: CASRLAGLTDTQYF.

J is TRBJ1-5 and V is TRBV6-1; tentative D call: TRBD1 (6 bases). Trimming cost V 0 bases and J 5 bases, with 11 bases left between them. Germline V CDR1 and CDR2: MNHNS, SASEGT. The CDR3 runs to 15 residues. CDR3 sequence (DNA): TGTGCCAGCAGTGAAGCGCAAACAGGGTATCAGCCCCAGCATTTT. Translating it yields CASSEAQTGYQPQHF.

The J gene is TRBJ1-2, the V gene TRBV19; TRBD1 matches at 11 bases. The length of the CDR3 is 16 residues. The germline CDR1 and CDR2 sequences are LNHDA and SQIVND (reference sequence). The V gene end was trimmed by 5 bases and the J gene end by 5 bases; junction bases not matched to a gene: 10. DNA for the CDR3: TGTGCCAGTAGTGGACAGGGGGCCCGAAGCCCTTATGGCTACACCTTC. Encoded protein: CASSGQGARSPYGYTF.

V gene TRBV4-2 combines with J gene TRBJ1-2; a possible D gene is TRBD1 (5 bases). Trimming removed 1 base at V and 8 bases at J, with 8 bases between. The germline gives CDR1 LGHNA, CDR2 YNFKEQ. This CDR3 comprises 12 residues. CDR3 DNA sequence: TGTGCCAGCAGCCAAGCAGGGAAAGGCTACACCTTC. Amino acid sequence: CASSQAGKGYTF.

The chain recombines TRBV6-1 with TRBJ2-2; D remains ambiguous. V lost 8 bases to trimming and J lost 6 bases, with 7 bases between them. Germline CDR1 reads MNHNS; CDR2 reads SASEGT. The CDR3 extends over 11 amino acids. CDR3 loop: CASEAAGELFF. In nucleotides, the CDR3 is TGTGCCAGCGAGGCCGCCGGGGAGCTGTTTTTT.

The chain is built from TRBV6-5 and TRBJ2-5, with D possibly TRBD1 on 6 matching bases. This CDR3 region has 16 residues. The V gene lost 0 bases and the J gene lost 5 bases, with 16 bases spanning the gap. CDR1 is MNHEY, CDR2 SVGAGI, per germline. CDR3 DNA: TGTGCCAGCAGTTACTCTGAGGCCGGTAGGGGGGAGACCCAGTACTTC. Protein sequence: CASSYSEAGRGETQYF.

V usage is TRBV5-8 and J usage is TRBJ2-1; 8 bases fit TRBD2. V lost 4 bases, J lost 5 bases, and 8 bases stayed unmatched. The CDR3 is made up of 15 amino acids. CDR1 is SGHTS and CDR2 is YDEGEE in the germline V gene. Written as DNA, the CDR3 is TGTGCCAGCAGCCTGTACACGGGAGGGGACAATGAGCAGTTCTTC. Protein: CASSLYTGGDNEQFF.

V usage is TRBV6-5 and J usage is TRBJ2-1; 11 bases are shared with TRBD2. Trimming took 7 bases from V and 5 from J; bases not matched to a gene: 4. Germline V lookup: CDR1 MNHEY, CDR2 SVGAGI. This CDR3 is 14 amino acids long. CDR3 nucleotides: TGTGCCAGCACCGTAGCGGGGGGGGACAATGAGCAGTTCTTC. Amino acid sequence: CASTVAGGDNEQFF.

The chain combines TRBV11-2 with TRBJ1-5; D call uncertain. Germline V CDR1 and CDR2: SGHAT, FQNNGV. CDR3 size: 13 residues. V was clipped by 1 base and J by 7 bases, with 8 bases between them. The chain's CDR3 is CASSLGANQPQHF. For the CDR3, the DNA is TGTGCCAGCAGCTTAGGGGCAAACCAGCCCCAGCATTTT.

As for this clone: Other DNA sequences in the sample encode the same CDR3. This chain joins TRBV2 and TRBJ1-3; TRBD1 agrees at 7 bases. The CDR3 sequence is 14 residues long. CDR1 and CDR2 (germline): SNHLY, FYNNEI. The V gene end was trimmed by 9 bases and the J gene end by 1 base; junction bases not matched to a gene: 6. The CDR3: CASRQGSSGNTIYF. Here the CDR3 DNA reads TGTGCCAGTCGACAGGGCTCTTCTGGAAACACCATATATTTT.